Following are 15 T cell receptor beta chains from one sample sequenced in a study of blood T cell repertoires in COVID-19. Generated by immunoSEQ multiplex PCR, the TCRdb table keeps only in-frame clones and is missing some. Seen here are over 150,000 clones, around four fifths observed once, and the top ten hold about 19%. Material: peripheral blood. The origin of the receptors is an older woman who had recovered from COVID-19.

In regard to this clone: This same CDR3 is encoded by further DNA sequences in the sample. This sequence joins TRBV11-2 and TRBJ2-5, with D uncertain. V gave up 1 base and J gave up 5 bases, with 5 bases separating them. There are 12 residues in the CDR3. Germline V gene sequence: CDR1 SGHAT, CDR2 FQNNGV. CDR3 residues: CASSLGRETQYF. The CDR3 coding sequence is TGTGCCAGCAGCTTAGGCAGGGAGACCCAGTACTTC.

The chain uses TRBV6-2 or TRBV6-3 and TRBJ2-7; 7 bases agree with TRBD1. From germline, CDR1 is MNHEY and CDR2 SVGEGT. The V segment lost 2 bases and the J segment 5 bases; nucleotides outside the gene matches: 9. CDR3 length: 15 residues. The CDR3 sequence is CASSYDLQGWHEQYF. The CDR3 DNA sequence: TGTGCCAGCAGTTACGATCTACAGGGGTGGCACGAGCAGTACTTC.

The CDR3 loop is CASSQEVGTGVGVNQPQHF. The CDR3 coding sequence is TGCGCCAGCAGCCAAGAGGTTGGTACAGGGGTTGGGGTCAATCAGCCCCAGCATTTT. V gene TRBV4-1 combines with J gene TRBJ1-5; 7 nucleotides match TRBD1. The CDR3 sequence is 19 residues long. V lost 0 bases to trimming and J lost 3 bases; unmatched junction nucleotides: 14. The germline CDR1 and CDR2 sequences are MGHRA and YSYEKL.

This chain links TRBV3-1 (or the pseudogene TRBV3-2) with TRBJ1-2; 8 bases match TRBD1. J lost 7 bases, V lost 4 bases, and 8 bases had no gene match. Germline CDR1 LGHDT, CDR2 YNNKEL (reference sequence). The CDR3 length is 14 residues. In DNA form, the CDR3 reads TGTGCCAGCAGCCCTCAGGGGGCACCCTCTGGCTACACCTTC. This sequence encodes CASSPQGAPSGYTF.

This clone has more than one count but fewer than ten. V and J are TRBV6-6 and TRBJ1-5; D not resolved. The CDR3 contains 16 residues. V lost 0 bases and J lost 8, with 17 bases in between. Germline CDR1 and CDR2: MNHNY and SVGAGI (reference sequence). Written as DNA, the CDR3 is TGTGCCAGCAGTTACTCGGCGGGGTCCCATCATGAGCCCCAGCATTTT. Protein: CASSYSAGSHHEPQHF.

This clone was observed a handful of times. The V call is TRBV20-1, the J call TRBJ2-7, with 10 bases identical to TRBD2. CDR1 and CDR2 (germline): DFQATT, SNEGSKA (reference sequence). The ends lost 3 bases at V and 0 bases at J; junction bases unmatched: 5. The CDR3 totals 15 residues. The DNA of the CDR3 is TGCAGTGCTAGTTTGGCTAGCGGGGGCTCCTACGAGCAGTACTTC. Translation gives CSASLASGGSYEQYF.

CDR3 DNA: TGTGCCAGCAACCTAGCGGGGGAGAATGGCTACACCTTC. Translating it yields CASNLAGENGYTF. The V call is TRBV12-3 or TRBV12-4, the J call TRBJ1-2; maybe TRBD1 (5 bases). The CDR3 length is 13 residues. V lost 7 bases, J lost 6 bases, and 15 bases lay in between.

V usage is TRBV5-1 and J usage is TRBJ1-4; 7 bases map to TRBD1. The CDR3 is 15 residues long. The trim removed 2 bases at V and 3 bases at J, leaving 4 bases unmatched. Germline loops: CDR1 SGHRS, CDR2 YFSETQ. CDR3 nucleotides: TGCGCCAGCAGCTTCGGGACAGTGCCTAATGAAAAACTGTTTTTT. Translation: CASSFGTVPNEKLFF. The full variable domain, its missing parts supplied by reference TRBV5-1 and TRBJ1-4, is KAGVTQTPRYLIKTRGQQVTLSCSPISGHRSVSWYQQTPGQGLQFLFEYFSETQRNKGNFPGRFSGRQFSNSRSEMNVSTLELGDSALYLCASSFGTVPNEKLFFGSGTQLSVL.

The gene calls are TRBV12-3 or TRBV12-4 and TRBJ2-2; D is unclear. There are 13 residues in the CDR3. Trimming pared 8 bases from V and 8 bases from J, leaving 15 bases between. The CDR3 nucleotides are TGTGCCAGCCAGAGGTCGAGGTGGGGGGAGCTGTTTTTT. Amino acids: CASQRSRWGELFF.

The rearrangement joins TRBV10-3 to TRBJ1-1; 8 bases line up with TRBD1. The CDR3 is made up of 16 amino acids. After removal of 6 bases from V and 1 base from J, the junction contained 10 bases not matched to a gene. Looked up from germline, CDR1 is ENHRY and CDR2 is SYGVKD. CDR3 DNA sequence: TGTGCCATCAGACCCAACCCGGGACAGGCGAACACTGAAGCTTTCTTT. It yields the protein CAIRPNPGQANTEAFF.

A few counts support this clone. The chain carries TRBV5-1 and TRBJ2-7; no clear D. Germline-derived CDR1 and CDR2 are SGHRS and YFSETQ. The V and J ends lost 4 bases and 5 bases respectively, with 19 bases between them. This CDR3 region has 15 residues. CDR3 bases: TGCGCCAGCAGCCCCGAGACACCGTCAAGAGACGAGCAGTACTTC. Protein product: CASSPETPSRDEQYF.

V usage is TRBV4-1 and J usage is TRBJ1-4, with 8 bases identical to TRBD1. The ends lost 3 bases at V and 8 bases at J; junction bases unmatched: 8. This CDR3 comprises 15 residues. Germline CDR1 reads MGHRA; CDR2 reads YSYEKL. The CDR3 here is CASSHMTGVGEKLFF. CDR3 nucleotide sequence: TGCGCCAGCAGCCACATGACAGGGGTGGGGGAAAAACTGTTTTTT.

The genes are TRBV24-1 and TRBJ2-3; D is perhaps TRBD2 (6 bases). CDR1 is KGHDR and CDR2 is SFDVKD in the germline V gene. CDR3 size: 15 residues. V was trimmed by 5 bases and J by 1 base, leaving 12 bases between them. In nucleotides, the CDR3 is TGTGCCACCAGTGCTCCCTCGGGGGGCACAGATACGCAGTATTTT. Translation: CATSAPSGGTDTQYF.

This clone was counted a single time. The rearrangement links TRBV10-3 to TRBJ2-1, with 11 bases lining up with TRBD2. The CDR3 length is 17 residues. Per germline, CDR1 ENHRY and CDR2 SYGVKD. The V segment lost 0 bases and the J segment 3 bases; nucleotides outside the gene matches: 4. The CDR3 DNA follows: TGTGCCATCAGTGAGTCTAGCGGGGGGGCCCTCTACAATGAGCAGTTCTTC. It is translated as CAISESSGGALYNEQFF.

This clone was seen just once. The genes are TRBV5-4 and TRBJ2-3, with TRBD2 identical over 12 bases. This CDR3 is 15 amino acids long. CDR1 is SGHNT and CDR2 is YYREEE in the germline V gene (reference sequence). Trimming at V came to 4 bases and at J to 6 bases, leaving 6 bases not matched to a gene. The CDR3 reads CASSPSGGAWDTQYF. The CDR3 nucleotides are TGTGCCAGCAGCCCTAGCGGGGGGGCCTGGGATACGCAGTATTTT. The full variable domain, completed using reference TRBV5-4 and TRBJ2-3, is ETGVTQSPTHLIKTRGQQVTLRCSSQSGHNTVSWYQQALGQGPQFIFQYYREEENGRGNFPPRFSGLQFPNYSSELNVNALELDDSALYLCASSPSGGAWDTQYFGPGTRLTVL.